Detailed here is one TCR beta chain. The entry originates in a study of shared T cell receptors in the human thymus. This CDR3 is 17 amino acids long. Unmatched junction bases numbered 14, after V lost 6 bases and J lost 2 bases. Per the germline V gene, CDR1 is SGHVS and CDR2 is FQNEAQ. Here immunoSEQ multiplex PCR was the method, and the copy in TCRdb shows in-frame clones only, minus some. This table holds some 400,000 clones, 95% found once. The TCR was taken from a human donor. The sequencing input was thymocytes. This rearrangement joins TRBV7-8 to TRBJ2-3; 7 bases line up with TRBD2. The CDR3 loop reads CASRWTLGGNLTDTQYF. The CDR3, as DNA: TGTGCCAGCAGGTGGACTTTGGGGGGGAATCTCACAGATACGCAGTATTTT.